This entry lists 4 T cell receptor beta chains sequenced from one sample in a study of vaccination and CD4 T cells after COVID-19. These receptors' targets are unknown. Treatment reported: approximately 9-day PBMC culture with coronavirus spike peptide pools or control peptides (ViraFEST assay). Sequence data for DNA of cultured CD4+ T cells were generated by the Oncomine TCR Beta short-read assay. Each CDR3 protein is one row after TCRdb ran MiXCR on the PCR reads. Among 10,000 to 13,000 distinct CDR3 sequences listed, about 53% were seen once. The sample comprised CD4+ T cells from blood, cultured in vitro. All receptors derive from a human donor who had recovered from COVID-19.

In its sample, this clonotype was seen a few times. The chain employs TRBV20-1 and TRBJ2-3, with TRBD2 matching over 9 bases. Per the germline V gene, CDR1 is DFQATT and CDR2 is SNEGSKA (reference sequence). The CDR3 runs to 12 residues. V was clipped by 5 bases and J by 4 bases; unmatched bases: 1. CDR3 amino acids: CSARTSADTQYF. In DNA form, the CDR3 reads TGCAGTGCTCGGACTAGCGCAGATACGCAGTATTTT.

This sequence joins TRBV30 and TRBJ1-1, with D unresolved. CDR3 size: 13 residues. Germline V gene sequence: CDR1 GTSNPN, CDR2 SVGIG (reference sequence). Trimming took 0 bases from V and 4 from J, leaving 9 bases between them. CDR3 sequence reads: CAWSVGPGTEAFF. CDR3 in DNA: TGTGCCTGGAGTGTAGGACCGGGCACTGAAGCTTTCTTT.

The chain recombines TRBV24-1 with TRBJ2-3; 14 nucleotides agree with TRBD2. Per germline, CDR1 KGHDR and CDR2 SFDVKD. V shed 3 bases, J shed 6 bases, and the junction held 7 bases outside the gene matches. The CDR3 has 17 residues. CDR3 amino acids: CATSDPGTSGSTDTQYF. The DNA of the CDR3 is TGTGCCACCAGTGATCCCGGGACTAGCGGGAGTACCGATACGCAGTATTTT.

This sequence joins TRBV27 and TRBJ2-3; 7 bases align to TRBD2. The CDR3 is 16 residues long. The trim removed 1 base at V and 2 bases at J, leaving 6 bases unmatched. In germline, CDR1 is MNHEY, CDR2 SMNVEV (reference sequence). The CDR3 reads CASSLFAGANTDTQYF. CDR3 bases: TGTGCCAGCAGTTTATTTGCGGGAGCGAACACAGATACGCAGTATTTT.